The entry below describes one T cell receptor (beta chain). The antigen remains unidentified. The sample belongs to a study of cytomegalovirus exposure and HLA in healthy donors. Study overall: Caucasian-associated ancestry cluster membership applied to about four fifths of 398 genotyped donors.

The primer mix had 60 Vbeta and 13 Jbeta primers. The method was immunoSEQ multiplex PCR; TCRdb's version includes in-frame clones alone and lacks a portion of them. This table has about 160,000 clones, approximately 74% appearing once. General observations from the study: A few of the chains that were CMV-associated were confirmed in vitro to be specific for CMV antigens. In a later analysis, most CMV-associated TCR beta chains appeared HLA-restricted.

Germline CDR1 SGHVS, CDR2 FNYEAQ. The CDR3 is made up of 13 amino acids. Deletions cut 0 bases from V and 7 bases from J, with 9 bases between. The chain recombines TRBV7-6 with TRBJ1-2; D remains unclear. Sample: PBMCs. This TCR came from a woman under 40 in good health and CMV-seronegative. The chain's CDR3 is CASSLAGRAGYTF. The CDR3 DNA is TGTGCCAGCAGCTTAGCGGGGAGAGCTGGCTACACCTTC.